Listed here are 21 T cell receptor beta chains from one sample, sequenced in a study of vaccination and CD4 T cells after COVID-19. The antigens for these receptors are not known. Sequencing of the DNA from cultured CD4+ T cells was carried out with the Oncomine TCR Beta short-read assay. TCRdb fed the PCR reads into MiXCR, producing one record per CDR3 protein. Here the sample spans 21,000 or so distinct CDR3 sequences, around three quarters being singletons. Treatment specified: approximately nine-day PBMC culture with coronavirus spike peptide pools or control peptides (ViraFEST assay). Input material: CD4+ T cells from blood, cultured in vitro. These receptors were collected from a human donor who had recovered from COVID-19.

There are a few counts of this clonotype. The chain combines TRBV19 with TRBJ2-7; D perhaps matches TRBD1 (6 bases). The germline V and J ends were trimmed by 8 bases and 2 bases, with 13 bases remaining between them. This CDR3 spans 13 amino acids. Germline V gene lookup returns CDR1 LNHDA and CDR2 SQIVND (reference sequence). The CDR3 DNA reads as TGTGCCAGTGCCCGGGACAAGACCTACGAGCAGTACTTC. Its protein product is CASARDKTYEQYF.

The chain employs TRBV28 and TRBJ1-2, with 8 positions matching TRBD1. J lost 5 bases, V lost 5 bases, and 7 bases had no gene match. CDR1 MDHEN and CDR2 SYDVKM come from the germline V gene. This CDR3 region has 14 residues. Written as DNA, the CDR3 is TGTGCCAGCAGTCTCGGACAGGGCATATATGGCTACACCTTC. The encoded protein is CASSLGQGIYGYTF.

For the CDR3, the DNA is TGTGCCAGCAGTGAATCTCGAGGTCGGTATGGCTACACCTTC. It yields the protein CASSESRGRYGYTF. The chain couples TRBV6-1 to TRBJ1-2; D is ambiguous. This CDR3 contains 14 residues. In germline, CDR1 is MNHNS, CDR2 SASEGT. V shed 2 bases and J shed 5 bases, with 12 bases lying between them.

CDR3 bases: TGTGCCAGCAGCTTAGGCAGGGGTAACTATGGCTACACCTTC. This translates into CASSLGRGNYGYTF. J is TRBJ1-2 and V is TRBV7-8; maybe TRBD1 (6 bases). This CDR3 has 14 amino acids. Germline V gene sequence: CDR1 SGHVS, CDR2 FQNEAQ. V lost 1 base to trimming and J lost 1 base, with 7 bases between them. Filled out from reference TRBV7-8 and TRBJ1-2, the complete variable domain reads GAGVSQSPRYKVAKRGQDVALRCDPISGHVSLFWYQQALGQGPEFLTYFQNEAQLDKSGLPSDRFFAERPEGSVSTLKIQRTQQEDSAVYLCASSLGRGNYGYTFGSGTRLTVV.

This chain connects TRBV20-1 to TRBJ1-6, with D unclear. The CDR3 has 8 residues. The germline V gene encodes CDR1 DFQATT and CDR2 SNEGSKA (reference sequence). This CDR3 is CRDSPLHF. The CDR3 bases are TGCAGGGATTCACCCCTCCACTTT.

CDR3 nucleotides: TGTGCCAGCTCACCACCGGTCACTTTAGGCGCTTTCTTT. Its translation: CASSPPVTLGAFF. The gene calls are TRBV18 and TRBJ1-1; no clear D. V lost 0 bases and J lost 11, with 13 bases in between. Germline V gene sequence: CDR1 KGHSH, CDR2 LQKENI. This CDR3 spans 13 amino acids.

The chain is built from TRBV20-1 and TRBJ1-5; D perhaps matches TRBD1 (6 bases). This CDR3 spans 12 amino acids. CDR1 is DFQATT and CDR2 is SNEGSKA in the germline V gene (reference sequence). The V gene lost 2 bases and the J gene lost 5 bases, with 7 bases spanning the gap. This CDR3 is CSARQGYQPQHF. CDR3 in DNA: TGCAGTGCTAGACAGGGGTATCAGCCCCAGCATTTT.

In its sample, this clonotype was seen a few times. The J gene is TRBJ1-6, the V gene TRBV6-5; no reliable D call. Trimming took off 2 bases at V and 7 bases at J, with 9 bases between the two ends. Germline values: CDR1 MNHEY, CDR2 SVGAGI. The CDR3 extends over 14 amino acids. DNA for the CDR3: TGTGCCAGCAGTTACGGGCGGATGAATTCACCCCTCCACTTT. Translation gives CASSYGRMNSPLHF.

DNA for the CDR3: TGTGCCAGCAGCTTTGACAGGTCTTACTATGGCTACACCTTC. Translating gives CASSFDRSYYGYTF. The chain couples TRBV7-2 to TRBJ1-2, with TRBD1 as a possible D gene (6 bases). From germline, CDR1 is SGHTA and CDR2 FQGNSA. The length of the CDR3 is 14 residues. V lost 3 bases to trimming and J lost 3 bases, with 11 bases between them.

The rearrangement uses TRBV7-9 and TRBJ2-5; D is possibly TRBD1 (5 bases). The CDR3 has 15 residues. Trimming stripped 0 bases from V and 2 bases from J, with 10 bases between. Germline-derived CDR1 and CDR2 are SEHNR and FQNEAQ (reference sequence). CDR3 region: CASSLALQGQETQYF. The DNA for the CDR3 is TGTGCCAGCAGCTTAGCGCTCCAGGGACAAGAGACCCAGTACTTC.

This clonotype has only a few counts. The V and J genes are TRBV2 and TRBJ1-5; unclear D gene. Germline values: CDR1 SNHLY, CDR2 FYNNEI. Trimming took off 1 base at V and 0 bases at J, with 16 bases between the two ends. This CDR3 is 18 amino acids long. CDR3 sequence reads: CASSEGADPIYSNQPQHF. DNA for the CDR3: TGTGCCAGCAGTGAAGGGGCAGACCCTATCTATAGCAATCAGCCCCAGCATTTT. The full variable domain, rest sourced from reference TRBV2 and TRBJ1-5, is EPEVTQTPSHQVTQMGQEVILRCVPISNHLYFYWYRQILGQKVEFLVSFYNNEISEKSEIFDDQFSVERPDGSNFTLKIRSTKLEDSAMYFCASSEGADPIYSNQPQHFGDGTRLSIL.

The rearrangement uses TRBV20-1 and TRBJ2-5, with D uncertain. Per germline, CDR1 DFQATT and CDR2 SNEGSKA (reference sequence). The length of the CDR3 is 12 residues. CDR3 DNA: TGCTCAGTGGCAGGATCAAGTGGGACCCAGTACTTC. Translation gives CSVAGSSGTQYF.

This chain's CDR3 is CSARALALYNEQFF. The CDR3 region has the DNA TGCAGTGCTAGAGCACTAGCGCTCTACAATGAGCAGTTCTTC. This chain connects TRBV20-1 to TRBJ2-1; 7 nucleotides line up with TRBD2. Germline CDR1 reads DFQATT; CDR2 reads SNEGSKA (reference sequence). Trimming cost V 1 base and J 3 bases; bases outside gene matches: 3. This CDR3 spans 14 amino acids.

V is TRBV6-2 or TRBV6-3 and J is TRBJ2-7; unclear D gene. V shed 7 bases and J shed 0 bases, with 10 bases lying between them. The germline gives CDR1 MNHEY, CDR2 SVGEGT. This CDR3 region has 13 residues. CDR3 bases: TGTGCCAGCAATGGTTACAGCTCCTACGAGCAGTACTTC. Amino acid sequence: CASNGYSSYEQYF.

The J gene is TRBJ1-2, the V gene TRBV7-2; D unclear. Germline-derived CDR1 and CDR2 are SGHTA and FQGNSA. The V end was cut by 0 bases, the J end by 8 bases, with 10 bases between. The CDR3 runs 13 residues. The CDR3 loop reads CASSLAGGRGYTF. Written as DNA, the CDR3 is TGTGCCAGCAGCTTAGCCGGCGGTCGAGGCTACACCTTC.

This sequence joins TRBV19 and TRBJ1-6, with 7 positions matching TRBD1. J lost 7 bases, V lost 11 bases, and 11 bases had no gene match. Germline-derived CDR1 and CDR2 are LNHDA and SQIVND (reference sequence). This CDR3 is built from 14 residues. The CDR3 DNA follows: TGTGCCGCAGCGCTCCGGGACAGCAATTCACCCCTCCACTTT. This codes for CAAALRDSNSPLHF. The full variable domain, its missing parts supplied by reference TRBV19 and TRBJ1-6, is DGGITQSPKYLFRKEGQNVTLSCEQNLNHDAMYWYRQDPGQGLRLIYYSQIVNDFQKGDIAEGYSVSREKKESFPLTVTSAQKNPTAFYLCAAALRDSNSPLHFGNGTRLTVT.

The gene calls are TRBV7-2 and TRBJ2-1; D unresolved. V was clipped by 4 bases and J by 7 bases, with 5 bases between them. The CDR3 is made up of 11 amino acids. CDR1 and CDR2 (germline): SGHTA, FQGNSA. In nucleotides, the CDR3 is TGTGCCAGCAGCTCCCATAATGAGCAGTTCTTC. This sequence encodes CASSSHNEQFF.

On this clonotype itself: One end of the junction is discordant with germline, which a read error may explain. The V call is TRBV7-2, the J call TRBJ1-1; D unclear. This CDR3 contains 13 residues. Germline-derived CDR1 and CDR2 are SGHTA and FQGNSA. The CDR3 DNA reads TGCGCCAGCAGCCCCCGGGGGAACACTGAAGCTTTCTTT. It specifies CASSPRGNTEAFF.

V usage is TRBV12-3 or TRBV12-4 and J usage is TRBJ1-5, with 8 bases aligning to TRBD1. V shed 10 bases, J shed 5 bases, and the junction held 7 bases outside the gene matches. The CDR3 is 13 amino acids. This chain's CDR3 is CATQQGVYQPQHF. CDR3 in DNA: TGTGCCACCCAACAGGGGGTTTATCAGCCCCAGCATTTT.

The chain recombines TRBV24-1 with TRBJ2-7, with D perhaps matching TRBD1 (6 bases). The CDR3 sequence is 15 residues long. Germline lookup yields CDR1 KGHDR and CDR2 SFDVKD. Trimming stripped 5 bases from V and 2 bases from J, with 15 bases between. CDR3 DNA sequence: TGTGCCACCAGTGGTGGACAGTTCACCGCCTACGAGCAGTACTTC. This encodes CATSGGQFTAYEQYF.

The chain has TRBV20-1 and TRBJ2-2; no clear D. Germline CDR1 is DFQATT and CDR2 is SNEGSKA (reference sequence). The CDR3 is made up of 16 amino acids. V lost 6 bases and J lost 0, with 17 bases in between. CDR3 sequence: CSASSRVNSNTGELFF. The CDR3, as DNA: TGCAGTGCCAGCTCACGGGTCAACTCGAACACCGGGGAGCTGTTTTTT.